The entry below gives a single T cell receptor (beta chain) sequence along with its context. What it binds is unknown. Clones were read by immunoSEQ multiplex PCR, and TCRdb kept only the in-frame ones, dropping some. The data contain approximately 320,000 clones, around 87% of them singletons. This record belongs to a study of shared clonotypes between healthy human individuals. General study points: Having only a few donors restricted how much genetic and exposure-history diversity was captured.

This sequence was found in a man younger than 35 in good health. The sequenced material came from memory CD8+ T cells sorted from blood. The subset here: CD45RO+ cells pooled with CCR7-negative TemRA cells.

CDR3 amino acids: CAWTPPTGQEQYF. In DNA form, the CDR3 reads TGTGCCTGGACTCCCCCTACAGGTCAGGAGCAGTACTTC. The gene calls are TRBV30 and TRBJ2-7, with D possibly matching TRBD1 (5 bases). V was clipped by 4 bases and J by 7 bases, with 17 bases between them. This CDR3 is 13 amino acids long. In germline, CDR1 is GTSNPN, CDR2 SVGIG (reference sequence).